These 5 T cell receptor beta chains were all obtained from the same sample, sequenced in a study of immune evolution from preneoplasia to lung adenocarcinoma. Produced via immunoSEQ multiplex PCR; TCRdb's table is partial and in-frame only. The sample shows some 8,300 clones, just under 85% of them seen only once. The specimen was FFPE invasive lung adenocarcinoma tissue. The receptors come from a person aged 50-70 years with lung adenocarcinoma.

This clone occurred a few times. J is TRBJ2-7 and V is TRBV7-6; a weak D match, TRBD1 (7 bases). This CDR3 spans 15 amino acids. Per the germline V gene, CDR1 is SGHVS and CDR2 is FNYEAQ. V gave up 9 bases and J gave up 0 bases, with 18 bases separating them. CDR3 coding DNA: TGTGCCAGTAGCAGGGGGGTCGGGATCTCCTACGAGCAGTACTTC. Encoded protein: CASSRGVGISYEQYF.

This chain joins TRBV11-3 and TRBJ2-1, with 9 bases identical to TRBD2. V lost 2 bases and J lost 6; bases outside the gene matches: 11. Per the germline V gene, CDR1 is SGHNT and CDR2 is YENEEA. The CDR3 extends over 17 amino acids. The chain's CDR3 is CASSLHPLAGGPNEQFF. As DNA, the CDR3 is TGTGCCAGCAGCTTACACCCCCTTGCGGGAGGGCCCAATGAGCAGTTCTTC.

CDR3 bases: TGTGCCAGCAGCCCGGGGACAGGGGCGGATTACGAGCAGTACTTC. This translates into CASSPGTGADYEQYF. This chain uses TRBV7-8 with TRBJ2-7, with 10 bases lining up with TRBD1. V lost 5 bases to trimming and J lost 4 bases; unmatched junction nucleotides: 8. Germline values: CDR1 SGHVS, CDR2 FQNEAQ. This CDR3 is built from 15 residues. Complete variable domain (other parts from reference TRBV7-8 and TRBJ2-7): GAGVSQSPRYKVAKRGQDVALRCDPISGHVSLFWYQQALGQGPEFLTYFQNEAQLDKSGLPSDRFFAERPEGSVSTLKIQRTQQEDSAVYLCASSPGTGADYEQYFGPGTRLTVT.

V gene TRBV5-6 combines with J gene TRBJ1-4; a weak D match, TRBD1 (6 bases). With 6 bases removed from V and 7 bases from J, the gap between germline ends came to 19 bases. The CDR3 loop spans 15 amino acids. Germline lookup yields CDR1 SGHDT and CDR2 YYEEEE. This chain's CDR3 is CASTREEGGGEKLFF. CDR3 in DNA: TGTGCCAGCACCCGGGAGGAAGGGGGGGGTGAAAAACTGTTTTTT.

V and J are TRBV29-1 and TRBJ1-1; 8 bases are shared with TRBD1. The V and J ends lost 0 bases and 4 bases, in that order; junction bases with no gene match: 4. This CDR3 comprises 14 residues. The germline V gene encodes CDR1 SQVTM and CDR2 ANQGSEA. CDR3 residues: CSVEERTGGTEAFF. Written as DNA, the CDR3 is TGCAGCGTTGAAGAAAGAACAGGGGGCACTGAAGCTTTCTTT.